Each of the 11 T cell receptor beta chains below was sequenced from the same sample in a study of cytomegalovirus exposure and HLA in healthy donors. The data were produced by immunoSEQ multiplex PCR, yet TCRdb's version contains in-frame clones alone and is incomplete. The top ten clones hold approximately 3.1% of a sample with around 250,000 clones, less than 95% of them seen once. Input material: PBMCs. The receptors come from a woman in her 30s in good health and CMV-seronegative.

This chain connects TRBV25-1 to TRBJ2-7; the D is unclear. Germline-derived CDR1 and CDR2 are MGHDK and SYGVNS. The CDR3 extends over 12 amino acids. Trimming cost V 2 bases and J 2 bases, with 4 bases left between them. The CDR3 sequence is CASSEHTYEQYF. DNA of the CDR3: TGTGCCAGCAGTGAACATACCTACGAGCAGTACTTC.

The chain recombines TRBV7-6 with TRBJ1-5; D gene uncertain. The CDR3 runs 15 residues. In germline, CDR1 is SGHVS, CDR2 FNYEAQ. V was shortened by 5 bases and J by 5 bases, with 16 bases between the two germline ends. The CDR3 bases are TGTGCCAGCAGCCCCTCTTTTAAAAGGGATCAGCCCCAGCATTTT. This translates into CASSPSFKRDQPQHF.

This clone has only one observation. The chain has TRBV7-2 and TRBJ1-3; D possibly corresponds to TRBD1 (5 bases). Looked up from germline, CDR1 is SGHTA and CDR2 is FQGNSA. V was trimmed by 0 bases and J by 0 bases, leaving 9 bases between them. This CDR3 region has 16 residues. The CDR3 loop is CASSLATGISGNTIYF. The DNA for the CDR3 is TGTGCCAGCAGCTTAGCCACAGGAATCTCTGGAAACACCATATATTTT.

The CDR3: CASSQPTGAEQFF. CDR3 nucleotides: TGTGCCAGCAGTCAGCCTACGGGAGCTGAGCAGTTCTTC. This rearrangement joins TRBV6-6 to TRBJ2-1; TRBD2 might be the D (6 bases). Germline V lookup: CDR1 MNHNY, CDR2 SVGAGI (reference sequence). Between the trimmed V and J ends, which lost 5 bases and 9 bases, there was a span of 14 bases. CDR3 length: 13 residues.

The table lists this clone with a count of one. CDR3 residues: CASSEVADRLLNIQYF. DNA of the CDR3: TGTGCCAGCAGTGAAGTAGCGGACAGGTTACTTAACATTCAGTACTTC. The J gene is TRBJ2-4, the V gene TRBV2; tentatively, D is TRBD1 (7 bases). This CDR3 spans 16 amino acids. The germline V gene has CDR1 SNHLY and CDR2 FYNNEI. Trimming cost V 1 base and J 7 bases, with 17 bases left between them.

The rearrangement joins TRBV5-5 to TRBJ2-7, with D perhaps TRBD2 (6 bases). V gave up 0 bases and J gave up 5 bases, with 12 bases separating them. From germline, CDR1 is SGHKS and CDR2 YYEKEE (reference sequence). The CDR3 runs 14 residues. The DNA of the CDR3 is TGTGCCAGCAGCTTGGTGCGGGGTCTGAACGAGCAGTACTTC. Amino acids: CASSLVRGLNEQYF. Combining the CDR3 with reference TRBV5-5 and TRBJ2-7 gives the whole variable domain DAGVTQSPTHLIKTRGQQVTLRCSPISGHKSVSWYQQVLGQGPQFIFQYYEKEERGRGNFPDRFSARQFPNYSSELNVNALLLGDSALYLCASSLVRGLNEQYFGPGTRLTVT.

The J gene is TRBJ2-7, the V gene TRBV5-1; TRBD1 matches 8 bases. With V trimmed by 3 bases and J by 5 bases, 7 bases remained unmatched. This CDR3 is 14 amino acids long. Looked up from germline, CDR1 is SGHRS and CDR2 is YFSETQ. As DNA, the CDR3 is TGCGCCAGCAGCTCGGACAGGGATCGGAACGAGCAGTACTTC. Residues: CASSSDRDRNEQYF.

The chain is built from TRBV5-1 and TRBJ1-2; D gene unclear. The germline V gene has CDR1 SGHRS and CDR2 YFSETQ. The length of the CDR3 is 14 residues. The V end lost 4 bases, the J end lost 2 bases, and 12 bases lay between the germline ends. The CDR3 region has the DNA TGCGCCAGCAGCCTTTTGCCTTCGAACTATGGCTACACCTTC. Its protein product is CASSLLPSNYGYTF.

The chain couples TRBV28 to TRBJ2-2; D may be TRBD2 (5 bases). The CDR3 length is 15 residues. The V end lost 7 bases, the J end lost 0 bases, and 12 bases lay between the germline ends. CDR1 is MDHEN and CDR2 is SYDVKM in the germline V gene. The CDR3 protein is CASIRGSANTGELFF. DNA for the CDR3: TGTGCCAGCATCCGGGGTTCAGCGAACACCGGGGAGCTGTTTTTT.

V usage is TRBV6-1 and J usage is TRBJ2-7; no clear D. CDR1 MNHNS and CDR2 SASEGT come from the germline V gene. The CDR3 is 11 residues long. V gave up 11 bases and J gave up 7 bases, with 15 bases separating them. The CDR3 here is CASLDLREQYF. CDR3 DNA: TGTGCCTCGCTCGACTTACGGGAGCAGTACTTC.

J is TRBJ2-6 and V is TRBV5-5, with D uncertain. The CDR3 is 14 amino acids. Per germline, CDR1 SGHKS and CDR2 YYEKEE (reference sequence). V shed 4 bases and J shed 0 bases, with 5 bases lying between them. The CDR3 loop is CASSHLSGANVLTF. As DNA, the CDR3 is TGTGCCAGCAGCCACCTCTCTGGGGCCAACGTCCTGACTTTC.